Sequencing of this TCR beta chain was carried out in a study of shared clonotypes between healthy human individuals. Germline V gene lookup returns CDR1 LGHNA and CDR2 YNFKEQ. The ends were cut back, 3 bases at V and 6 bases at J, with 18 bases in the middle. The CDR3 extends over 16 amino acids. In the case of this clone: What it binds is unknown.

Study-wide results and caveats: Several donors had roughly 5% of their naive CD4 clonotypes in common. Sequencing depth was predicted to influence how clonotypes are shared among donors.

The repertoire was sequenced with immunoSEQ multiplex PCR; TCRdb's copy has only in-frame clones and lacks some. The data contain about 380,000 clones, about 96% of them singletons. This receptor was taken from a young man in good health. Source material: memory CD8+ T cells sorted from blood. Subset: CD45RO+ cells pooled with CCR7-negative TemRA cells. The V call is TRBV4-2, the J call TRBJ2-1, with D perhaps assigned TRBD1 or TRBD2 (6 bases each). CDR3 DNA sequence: TGTGCCAGCAGCCAGGGGGGCTTCGGCTATCGCAATGAGCAGTTCTTC. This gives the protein CASSQGGFGYRNEQFF.